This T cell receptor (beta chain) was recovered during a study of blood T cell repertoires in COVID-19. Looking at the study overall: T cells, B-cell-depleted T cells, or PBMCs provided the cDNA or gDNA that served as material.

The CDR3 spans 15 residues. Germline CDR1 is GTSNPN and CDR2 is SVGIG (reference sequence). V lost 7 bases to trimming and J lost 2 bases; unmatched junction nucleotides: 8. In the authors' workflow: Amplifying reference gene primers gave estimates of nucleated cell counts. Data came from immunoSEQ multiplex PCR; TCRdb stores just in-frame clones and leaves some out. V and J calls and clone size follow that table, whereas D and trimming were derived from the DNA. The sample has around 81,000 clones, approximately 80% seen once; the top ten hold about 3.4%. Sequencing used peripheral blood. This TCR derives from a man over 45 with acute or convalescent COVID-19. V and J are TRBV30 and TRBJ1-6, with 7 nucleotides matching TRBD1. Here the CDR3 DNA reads TGTGCCTTGATTGGAGGGGGCACCTATAATTCACCCCTCCACTTT. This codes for CALIGGGTYNSPLHF.